A single sample is the source of the 28 T cell receptor beta chains below, sequenced in a study of long-term antiretroviral therapy in people with HIV. Sequencing relied on immunoSEQ assay v3.0, run at survey level. Using immunoSEQ multiplex PCR, the repertoire was profiled, and TCRdb retains in-frame clones only, with some absent. Here the sample spans 9,500 to 15,000 clones, 83% being singletons. The input for sequencing was unsorted PBMCs, taken 3.4 years after starting antiretroviral therapy. These receptors all stem from a middle-aged man with HIV.

In its sample, this clone was seen once. The genes are TRBV10-3 and TRBJ1-6; D is ambiguous. V was shortened by 6 bases and J by 4 bases, with 10 bases between the two germline ends. CDR1 is ENHRY and CDR2 is SYGVKD in the germline V gene. The CDR3 covers 14 residues. CDR3 sequence (DNA): TGTGCCATCAGCCGGGAAGGTTATAATTCACCCCTCCACTTT. Amino acids: CAISREGYNSPLHF.

V gene TRBV6-9 combines with J gene TRBJ2-5; D is possibly TRBD2 (6 bases). Germline V gene lookup returns CDR1 MNHGY and CDR2 SVAAGI. This CDR3 is built from 16 residues. V shed 5 bases and J shed 2 bases, with 18 bases lying between them. The CDR3 here is CASSRDLREEQETQYF. The CDR3 DNA follows: TGTGCCAGCAGTCGGGATCTCAGGGAGGAGCAAGAGACCCAGTACTTC.

The chain uses TRBV6-5 and TRBJ1-2, with D possibly TRBD1 on 6 matching bases. The CDR3 has 13 residues. Per the germline V gene, CDR1 is MNHEY and CDR2 is SVGAGI. Between the trimmed V and J ends, which lost 2 bases and 5 bases, there was a span of 9 bases. CDR3 in amino acids: CASSYTGQYGYTF. Written as DNA, the CDR3 is TGTGCCAGCAGTTACACAGGACAGTATGGCTACACCTTC.

This clone was picked up a small number of times. The V call is TRBV6-5, the J call TRBJ1-5; unclear D gene. From germline, CDR1 is MNHEY and CDR2 SVGAGI. The CDR3 consists of 13 residues. V dropped 2 bases and J dropped 1 base, with 3 bases sitting between them. The CDR3 nucleotides are TGTGCCAGCAGTTACAAGAGCAATCAGCCCCAGCATTTT. Its protein product is CASSYKSNQPQHF.

J is TRBJ2-3 and V is TRBV6-6, with 10 bases aligning to TRBD1. The CDR3 is made up of 15 amino acids. CDR1 is MNHNY and CDR2 is SVGAGI in the germline V gene (reference sequence). J was trimmed by 2 bases and V by 8 bases; bases with no gene match: 7. The DNA of the CDR3 is TGTGCCAGCCAGCGGACAGGGGGATACACAGATACGCAGTATTTT. Translated: CASQRTGGYTDTQYF.

In DNA, the CDR3 is TGCAGCGTTGAAGATCACATCTCCTACGAGCAGTACTTC. Translation gives CSVEDHISYEQYF. The chain employs TRBV29-1 and TRBJ2-7; D uncertain. The CDR3 covers 13 residues. Per the germline V gene, CDR1 is SQVTM and CDR2 is ANQGSEA. V lost 0 bases and J 0 bases, leaving 6 bases between the germline ends.

This clone is a singleton in its sample. The chain carries TRBV9 and TRBJ1-1; 7 positions match TRBD1. J gave up 1 base and V 3 bases, and 6 bases lay outside the gene matches. Germline assignment: CDR1 SGDLS and CDR2 YYNGEE. The CDR3 consists of 15 residues. CDR3 amino acids: CASSARQGPNTEAFF. The DNA for the CDR3 is TGTGCCAGCAGCGCTCGACAGGGACCGAACACTGAAGCTTTCTTT.

This sequence joins TRBV18 and TRBJ2-1; perhaps TRBD1 as D (6 bases). Germline assignment: CDR1 KGHSH and CDR2 LQKENI. V lost 4 bases to trimming and J lost 7 bases, with 20 bases between them. This CDR3 has 16 residues. In DNA, the CDR3 is TGTGCCAGCTCACGACAGACAGGTTTTACGCAGAATGAGCAGTTCTTC. Protein sequence: CASSRQTGFTQNEQFF.

The chain recombines TRBV5-1 with TRBJ2-7, with a weak D call TRBD1 (6 bases). The ends were cut back, 4 bases at V and 4 bases at J, with 18 bases in the middle. From germline, CDR1 is SGHRS and CDR2 YFSETQ. The CDR3 is 15 amino acids. CDR3 sequence: CASSPGQSNIYEQYF. CDR3 in DNA: TGCGCCAGCAGCCCCGGACAGTCGAATATTTACGAGCAGTACTTC.

The J gene is TRBJ2-2, the V gene TRBV13; D is perhaps TRBD2 (5 bases). Between the trimmed V and J ends, which lost 0 bases and 0 bases, there was a span of 11 bases. This CDR3 contains 17 residues. Germline CDR1 is PRHDT and CDR2 is FYEKMQ (reference sequence). CDR3 nucleotide sequence: TGTGCCAGCAGCTTAGGGGCGGGCCGCGCGAACACCGGGGAGCTGTTTTTT. Encoded protein: CASSLGAGRANTGELFF.

This chain connects TRBV10-2 to TRBJ2-7; the D gene is possibly TRBD1 (5 bases). V dropped 8 bases and J dropped 2 bases, with 10 bases sitting between them. The CDR3 spans 12 residues. CDR1 and CDR2 (germline): WSHSY, SAAADI. CDR3 in amino acids: CASLGQAYEQYF. CDR3 bases: TGCGCCAGCCTAGGACAAGCCTACGAGCAGTACTTC.

The genes are TRBV5-1 and TRBJ2-7, with 8 bases fitting TRBD1. The CDR3 is 14 residues long. The V gene end was trimmed by 2 bases and the J gene end by 1 base; junction bases not matched to a gene: 2. Germline V CDR1 and CDR2: SGHRS, YFSETQ. CDR3 nucleotides: TGCGCCAGCAGCTTAGACAGGGGATCCTACGAGCAGTACTTC. It yields the protein CASSLDRGSYEQYF. The variable domain in full, completed from reference TRBV5-1 and TRBJ2-7, reads KAGVTQTPRYLIKTRGQQVTLSCSPISGHRSVSWYQQTPGQGLQFLFEYFSETQRNKGNFPGRFSGRQFSNSRSEMNVSTLELGDSALYLCASSLDRGSYEQYFGPGTRLTVT.

This chain links TRBV11-1 with TRBJ1-2, with D unclear. The CDR3 is 14 amino acids. The V end lost 1 base, the J end lost 2 bases, and 8 bases lay between the germline ends. The germline V gene has CDR1 SGHAT and CDR2 FQDESV (reference sequence). This CDR3 reads CASSLDPSNYGYTF. DNA of the CDR3: TGTGCCAGCAGCTTAGACCCCTCGAACTATGGCTACACCTTC.

The chain carries TRBV19 and TRBJ2-5, with D possibly being TRBD2 (6 bases). Looked up from germline, CDR1 is LNHDA and CDR2 is SQIVND (reference sequence). The germline V and J ends were trimmed by 3 bases and 4 bases, with 12 bases remaining between them. This CDR3 has 14 residues. The CDR3 nucleotides read TGTGCCAGTAGTATCGCGGGATTGGTAGAGACCCAGTACTTC. Translated, it gives CASSIAGLVETQYF.

This clone was observed once. V and J are TRBV4-1 and TRBJ1-1; a weak D match, TRBD1 (6 bases). The CDR3 runs to 11 residues. Germline V CDR1 and CDR2: MGHRA, YSYEKL. Deletions cut 0 bases from V and 10 bases from J, with 6 bases between. This CDR3 reads CASSQDRGAFF. CDR3 sequence (DNA): TGCGCCAGCAGCCAAGACAGGGGAGCTTTCTTT.

In its sample, this clone was seen a few times. The rearrangement uses TRBV7-9 and TRBJ2-2; D possibly corresponds to TRBD2 (6 bases). In germline, CDR1 is SEHNR, CDR2 FQNEAQ (reference sequence). This CDR3 comprises 13 residues. Trimming shortened V by 5 bases and J by 3 bases, and 7 bases separated the two germline ends. The DNA for the CDR3 is TGTGCCAGCAGCCCGGGAGACACCGGGGAGCTGTTTTTT. Its translation is CASSPGDTGELFF.

This clone was seen only once. The chain uses TRBV28 and TRBJ2-2; D is perhaps TRBD1 (7 bases). The CDR3 consists of 15 residues. Per germline, CDR1 MDHEN and CDR2 SYDVKM. V dropped 5 bases and J dropped 5 bases, with 15 bases sitting between them. In DNA, the CDR3 is TGTGCCAGCAGTCGGGGACTGGGACAGACCGGGGAGCTGTTTTTT. Its protein product is CASSRGLGQTGELFF.

The rearrangement links TRBV5-1 to TRBJ2-1; the D gene is possibly TRBD2 (5 bases). The CDR3 covers 14 residues. Per germline, CDR1 SGHRS and CDR2 YFSETQ. V was trimmed by 2 bases and J by 4 bases, leaving 10 bases between them. CDR3 in DNA: TGCGCCAGCAGCTTTCAACGGGGTTACAATGAGCAGTTCTTC. Translating it yields CASSFQRGYNEQFF.

By its share, this clone is medium-sized. The chain is built from TRBV7-8 and TRBJ2-2; D is ambiguous. From germline, CDR1 is SGHVS and CDR2 FQNEAQ. The length of the CDR3 is 15 residues. Trimming left V 5 bases short and J 3 bases short, with 13 bases between. CDR3 sequence: CASSPLGGDTGELFF. CDR3 nucleotide sequence: TGTGCCAGCAGCCCCTTAGGTGGTGACACCGGGGAGCTGTTTTTT. Complete variable domain (other parts from reference TRBV7-8 and TRBJ2-2): GAGVSQSPRYKVAKRGQDVALRCDPISGHVSLFWYQQALGQGPEFLTYFQNEAQLDKSGLPSDRFFAERPEGSVSTLKIQRTQQEDSAVYLCASSPLGGDTGELFFGEGSRLTVL.

The gene calls are TRBV9 and TRBJ1-5; perhaps TRBD1 as D (6 bases). CDR3 length: 15 amino acids. V was cut by 3 bases and J by 5 bases, with 15 bases left in between. Per germline, CDR1 SGDLS and CDR2 YYNGEE. The CDR3 loop is CASSADGTPYQPQHF. CDR3 DNA sequence: TGTGCCAGCAGCGCGGACGGGACACCTTATCAGCCCCAGCATTTT.

This chain links TRBV7-7 with TRBJ2-2, with D maybe TRBD1 (5 bases). This CDR3 comprises 13 residues. The V gene's germline CDR1 is SSHAT and CDR2 FNYEAQ (reference sequence). V was clipped by 2 bases and J by 8 bases, with 9 bases between them. CDR3 sequence (DNA): TGTGCCAGCAGCTTAAGTGGGGCGGGGGAGCTGTTTTTT. Its translation is CASSLSGAGELFF.

This clone was detected once. The chain joins TRBV7-2 to TRBJ1-1; the D is unclear. CDR3 length equals 14 residues. Germline assignment: CDR1 SGHTA and CDR2 FQGNSA. V shed 7 bases and J shed 1 base, with 13 bases lying between them. The CDR3 protein is CASNLGSGNTEAFF. The CDR3, as DNA: TGTGCCAGCAACCTCGGGAGCGGGAACACTGAAGCTTTCTTT.

In its sample, this clone was seen a few times. The chain combines TRBV14 with TRBJ2-1; TRBD2 aligns across 8 bases. V lost 2 bases to trimming and J lost 7 bases; unmatched junction nucleotides: 1. This CDR3 contains 13 residues. From germline, CDR1 is SGHDN and CDR2 FVKESK. The CDR3 region has the DNA TGTGCCAGCAGCCAAATAGCGGGGAATGAGCAGTTCTTC. This translates into CASSQIAGNEQFF.

The chain combines TRBV5-1 with TRBJ2-5; D assignment may be TRBD1 or TRBD2 (6 bases each). V shed 6 bases and J shed 4 bases, with 22 bases lying between them. The CDR3 totals 16 residues. Germline V gene data show CDR1 as SGHRS and CDR2 as YFSETQ. The CDR3 region has the DNA TGCGCCAGCACCCCGGAGGGGGGCCTTCAAAGAGAGACCCAGTACTTC. It codes for CASTPEGGLQRETQYF.

The table lists this clone with a count of one. The chain recombines TRBV30 with TRBJ2-7; D not resolved. The V gene lost 5 bases and the J gene lost 10 bases, with 18 bases spanning the gap. The CDR3 runs 12 residues. CDR1 and CDR2 from the germline V gene are GTSNPN and SVGIG (reference sequence). CDR3 coding DNA: TGTGCCTGGGGTCACCTTTCAGGAGCTCAGTACTTC. It encodes CAWGHLSGAQYF.

This chain links TRBV7-3 with TRBJ2-3; D is unclear. Looked up from germline, CDR1 is SGHTA and CDR2 is FQGTGA. The ends were cut back, 2 bases at V and 9 bases at J, with 15 bases in the middle. This CDR3 contains 14 residues. CDR3 region: CASSLFSVETTQYF. DNA of the CDR3: TGTGCCAGCAGCTTATTCTCAGTCGAGACGACGCAGTATTTT.

This chain connects TRBV4-2 to TRBJ1-4; 7 bases match TRBD1. The CDR3 is made up of 15 amino acids. V shed 1 base and J 4 bases; nucleotides not matched to a gene: 3. Looked up from germline, CDR1 is LGHNA and CDR2 is YNFKEQ. CDR3 in DNA: TGTGCCAGCAGCCAAGCGGGACAGCTTAATGAAAAACTGTTTTTT. Its protein is CASSQAGQLNEKLFF.

The CDR3 bases are TGTGCCAGCTCACTCCTACGCCAAGGAAATGAAAAACTGTTTTTT. Protein sequence: CASSLLRQGNEKLFF. The rearrangement links TRBV18 to TRBJ1-4; D unclear. The V end was cut by 4 bases, the J end by 5 bases, with 14 bases between. This CDR3 has 15 amino acids. From germline, CDR1 is KGHSH and CDR2 LQKENI.